The clone carrying this T cell receptor beta chain turned up a few times. These data belong to a study of blood T cell repertoires in COVID-19. This CDR3 region has 18 residues. The repertoire was sequenced with immunoSEQ multiplex PCR; TCRdb's copy has only in-frame clones and lacks some. The data hold over 50,000 clones, with over 75% observed a single time. The sample taken for sequencing was peripheral blood. The chain uses TRBV21-1 and TRBJ2-7; TRBD1, the D gene given by the table, was not confirmed from the DNA. TRBV21-1 is a pseudogene locus. The sequence came from a human donor with active COVID-19. The donor label of this sample is uncertain. CDR3 region: CASSEDRLRTGLPYEQYV. The CDR3 DNA reads TGTGCCAGCAGCGAGGACAGACTGAGGACAGGACTCCCCTACGAGCAGTACGTC.